This T cell receptor beta chain was recorded in a study of PD-1 blockade in classical Hodgkin lymphoma. Study-level information: The patients were dosed with nivolumab 3 mg/kg, infused intravenously every 2 weeks. General study points: CD8+ TCR diversity did not rise significantly by C4D1, unlike CD4+.

CDR3 length equals 14 residues. Germline V gives CDR1 SQVTM, CDR2 ANQGSEA. V dropped 3 bases and J dropped 9; count of bases not matched to a gene: 11. As for time point: cycle 4 day 1 (C4D1), after more than five weeks of nivolumab. There was relapse after autologous stem cell transplantation in every patient, and there was variation in brentuximab vedotin exposure. About this clone: Its specificity is unknown.

Generated by immunoSEQ multiplex PCR, the TCRdb table keeps only in-frame clones and is missing some. Seen here are around 30,000 clones, approximately 68% observed once, and the top ten hold around 3.6%. The chain links TRBV29-1 to TRBJ2-5; 9 bases line up with TRBD2. Sequenced material: peripheral blood mononuclear cells (PBMCs), taken before the fourth cycle of nivolumab. This TCR was sampled from a human donor with classical Hodgkin lymphoma. The chain's CDR3 is CSVETGGLAFPQYF. CDR3 sequence (DNA): TGCAGCGTTGAGACGGGGGGACTAGCTTTTCCCCAGTACTTC.